These 8 T cell receptor beta chains were all obtained from the same sample, sequenced in a study of T cell responses to AZD1222 COVID-19 vaccine. Here immunoSEQ multiplex PCR was the method, and the copy in TCRdb shows in-frame clones only, minus some. Of approximately 200,000 clones listed, almost 90% are singletons. The material was peripheral blood, obtained on day 0 of AZD1222 vaccination. The source of these receptors is an adult in good health.

This chain uses TRBV7-9 with TRBJ1-1; 9 nucleotides match TRBD1. From germline, CDR1 is SEHNR and CDR2 FQNEAQ (reference sequence). With 4 bases clipped from V and 10 bases from J, the junction kept 4 bases outside the gene matches. There are 12 residues in the CDR3. The CDR3 nucleotides are TGTGCCAGCAGCTACGGACAGGGGCTAGCTTTCTTT. Translating gives CASSYGQGLAFF.

This chain links TRBV19 with TRBJ1-4, with TRBD1 identical over 8 bases. Trimming removed 5 bases from V and 8 bases from J; junction bases left unmatched: 13. From germline, CDR1 is LNHDA and CDR2 SQIVND (reference sequence). The CDR3 is made up of 16 amino acids. The CDR3 is CASSPSMTGEYEKLFF. In nucleotides, the CDR3 is TGTGCCAGTAGTCCCTCCATGACAGGGGAGTACGAAAAACTGTTTTTT.

This chain connects TRBV6-5 to TRBJ1-6, with no clear D. The germline V gene has CDR1 MNHEY and CDR2 SVGAGI. Trimming removed 9 bases from V and 0 bases from J, with 6 bases in between. The CDR3 is 13 residues long. The CDR3 here is CASTSSYNSPLHF. CDR3 nucleotides: TGTGCCAGTACGAGCTCCTATAATTCACCCCTCCACTTT.

The gene calls are TRBV5-4 and TRBJ2-7; 8 positions match TRBD1. The CDR3 sequence is 15 residues long. The junction had 14 bases not matched to a gene; V was cut back by 5 bases and J by 7 bases. The germline CDR1 and CDR2 sequences are SGHNT and YYREEE (reference sequence). CDR3 amino acids: CASRRTGQGVREQYF. The CDR3 nucleotides are TGTGCCAGCAGGAGAACCGGACAGGGCGTACGAGAGCAGTACTTC.

The chain combines TRBV6-5 with TRBJ1-2; D unresolved. V lost 2 bases, J lost 4 bases, and 11 bases lay in between. Germline V gene sequence: CDR1 MNHEY, CDR2 SVGAGI. This CDR3 region has 14 residues. The CDR3 DNA is TGTGCCAGCAGTTACGCTGGTGGGAGCTATGGCTACACCTTC. Translating gives CASSYAGGSYGYTF.

V is TRBV28 and J is TRBJ1-4; no clear D. The CDR3 is 16 residues long. The germline V gene encodes CDR1 MDHEN and CDR2 SYDVKM. The V and J ends lost 2 bases and 8 bases respectively, with 18 bases between them. The CDR3 DNA reads TGTGCCAGCAGTTTAGGGATTAAAGTGGCAAGGGAAAAACTGTTTTTT. Residues: CASSLGIKVAREKLFF.

The V call is TRBV5-1, the J call TRBJ2-7, with 9 bases identical to TRBD1. The germline gives CDR1 SGHRS, CDR2 YFSETQ. The V gene end was trimmed by 3 bases and the J gene end by 4 bases; junction bases not matched to a gene: 8. The CDR3 is 15 residues long. This chain's CDR3 is CASSSAGTGSYEQYF. The CDR3 DNA reads TGCGCCAGCAGCTCCGCCGGGACAGGGTCGTACGAGCAGTACTTC.

This chain links TRBV2 with TRBJ1-5; 11 bases line up with TRBD1. The ends lost 4 bases at V and 1 base at J; junction bases unmatched: 6. The CDR3 sequence is 17 residues long. The V gene's germline CDR1 is SNHLY and CDR2 FYNNEI. The CDR3 here is CASSGGQGASSNQPQHF. The DNA of the CDR3 is TGTGCCAGCAGTGGAGGACAGGGGGCTTCAAGCAATCAGCCCCAGCATTTT.